This T cell receptor (beta chain) is drawn from a study of identical twins. Every one of the donors was a healthy Caucasian. cDNA molecules carried unique molecular identifiers, and template switching added a universal primer site. In TCRdb, the 5' RACE reads were re-called with MiXCR into one record per CDR3 protein. The table records 1,800,000 or so distinct CDR3 sequences, less than 35% of them present only once. V lost 1 base and J lost 0; bases outside the gene matches: 12. Germline CDR1 is LGHDT and CDR2 is YNNKEL (reference sequence). The length of the CDR3 is 19 residues. The study, taken as a whole, reports: High-abundance cord blood beta clonotypes had fewer insertions; memory repertoires showed none.

Notes on this clonotype: The target antigen is unknown.

Material for sequencing was cord blood. This receptor was obtained from a newborn girl in good health. The V gene is TRBV3-1, the J gene TRBJ2-1, with TRBD2 matching 7 bases. The CDR3 reads CASSQGLKRGSSSYNEQFF. CDR3 sequence (DNA): TGTGCCAGCAGCCAAGGACTAAAGCGGGGCAGTAGCTCCTACAATGAGCAGTTCTTC.